This T cell receptor (beta chain) was captured in a study of regulatory T cells in long-lasting Graves disease. Findings of the study overall: Newly diagnosed disease favored TRBV20-1 and TRBJ2-1 over persistent disease. Relative to new patients (around 1,000), persistent patients exhibited greater sharing of public clonotypes (over 2,500).

This clonotype has just a few counts. The antigen is undetermined. The time point: persistent/refractory GD, antithyroid drugs over 5 years with positive TRAb. Construction of the TCR library relied on RNA isolated from PBMCs. HTBI primers from iRepertoire and Arm-PCR of CDR3 regions yielded the TCR beta libraries. Each CDR3 protein gets one entry after TCRdb re-called the multiplex PCR reads with MiXCR. The sample lists a few hundred thousand distinct CDR3 sequences; roughly a quarter were seen once. J lost 2 bases, V lost 6 bases, and 6 bases had no gene match. The CDR3 length is 14 residues. Looked up from germline, CDR1 is SGHRS and CDR2 is YFSETQ.

The V call is TRBV5-1, the J call TRBJ1-2, with 8 bases lining up with TRBD1. The TCR originated in a female donor with Graves disease. Specimen: peripheral blood mononuclear cells (PBMCs), collected when the disease was refractory, from a patient treated with antithyroid drugs. The DNA for the CDR3 is TGCGCCAGCACCCAGTCAGGGGGCAACTATGGCTACACCTTC. It translates to CASTQSGGNYGYTF.